Listed below are T cell receptor beta chains from one sample, sequenced in a study of blood T cell repertoires in COVID-19. The protocol was immunoSEQ multiplex PCR, while the TCRdb copy is restricted to in-frame clones and leaves out a portion. The sample consists of 400,000 to 550,000 clones, nearly 90% of them appearing once. Input material: PBMCs or T cells enriched from blood (not recorded which). These TCRs come from a woman aged 18-29 years with acute COVID-19. The CDR3 runs from the conserved cysteine through the conserved F or W. D genes are given only for firm matches. Not every row has a clone size; where given, it reads once, few, many or a size class.

V: TRBV7-2
size: NA
D: NA
J: TRBJ2-5
CDR3: CASSLVIQEYQETQYF
DNA: TGTGCCAGCAGCTTAGTCATACAGGAGTACCAAGAGACCCAGTACTTC

V: TRBV7-9
size: NA
D: TRBD1
J: TRBJ2-1
CDR3: CASSKGQDEQFF
DNA: TGTGCCAGCAGCAAAGGACAGGATGAGCAGTTCTTC

V: TRBV7-8
size: many
D: TRBD1
J: TRBJ1-1
CDR3: CASSLEGQGARTEAFF
DNA: TGTGCCAGCAGCTTAGAAGGCCAGGGGGCGCGAACTGAAGCTTTCTTT

V: TRBV29-1
size: NA
D: TRBD1
J: TRBJ1-2
CDR3: CSVWGQGAGDGYTF
DNA: TGCAGCGTGTGGGGACAGGGGGCCGGAGATGGCTACACCTTC

V: TRBV5-5
size: NA
D: NA
J: TRBJ2-7
CDR3: CASITQQGAYEQYF
DNA: TGTGCCAGCATCACGCAACAGGGAGCCTACGAGCAGTACTTC

V: TRBV4-2
size: NA
D: TRBD2
J: TRBJ2-7
CDR3: CASSQGLAGGQYEQYF
DNA: TGTGCCAGCAGCCAAGGACTAGCGGGGGGTCAGTACGAGCAGTACTTC

V: TRBV18
size: NA
D: TRBD2
J: TRBJ2-6
CDR3: CASSPRLAASSGANVLTF
DNA: TGTGCCAGCTCACCCAGGCTAGCGGCCTCCTCTGGGGCCAACGTCCTGACTTTC

V: TRBV4-1
size: NA
D: NA
J: TRBJ2-7
CDR3: CASSQGGTSFHYEQYF
DNA: TGCGCCAGCAGCCAAGGAGGAACTAGTTTCCACTACGAGCAGTACTTC

V: TRBV7-9
size: NA
D: NA
J: TRBJ2-6
CDR3: CASSLRLGGSSSGANVLTF
DNA: TGTGCCAGCAGCTTAAGACTGGGGGGATCAAGCTCTGGGGCCAACGTCCTGACTTTC

V: TRBV28
size: NA
D: TRBD1
J: TRBJ1-5
CDR3: CASSPTGGVTSQHF
DNA: TGTGCCAGCAGCCCCACAGGGGGGGTAACGTCCCAGCATTTT

V: TRBV3-1/TRBV3-2
size: NA
D: NA
J: TRBJ2-2
CDR3: CASSQGRPPTGTGELFF
DNA: TGTGCCAGCAGCCAAGGTCGTCCACCCACGGGCACCGGGGAGCTGTTTTTT

V: TRBV12-3/TRBV12-4
size: NA
D: TRBD1
J: TRBJ2-7
CDR3: CASSWDSYEQYF
DNA: TGTGCCAGCAGCTGGGACAGCTACGAGCAGTACTTC

V: TRBV2
size: NA
D: NA
J: TRBJ1-3
CDR3: CASSQQGNTIYF
DNA: TGTGCCAGCAGTCAACAGGGAAACACCATATATTTT

V: TRBV10-3
size: NA
D: NA
J: TRBJ1-4
CDR3: CAIRDSVIANEKLFF
DNA: TGTGCCATCAGGGACAGTGTTATCGCTAATGAAAAACTGTTTTTT

V: TRBV18
size: NA
D: TRBD1
J: TRBJ1-4
CDR3: CASSNNVGQDEKLFF
DNA: TGTGCCAGCTCGAATAATGTAGGACAGGATGAAAAACTGTTTTTT

V: TRBV19
size: NA
D: NA
J: TRBJ1-1
CDR3: CASSISRVRSTEAFF
DNA: TGTGCCAGTAGTATAAGCAGGGTGAGGAGCACTGAAGCTTTCTTT

V: TRBV27
size: once
D: NA
J: TRBJ1-1
CDR3: CASSYFPGNTEAFF
DNA: TGTGCCAGCAGTTACTTCCCGGGAAACACTGAAGCTTTCTTT

V: TRBV13
size: NA
D: TRBD2
J: TRBJ2-7
CDR3: CASSSPLAGAAYEQYF
DNA: TGTGCCAGCAGCTCTCCCCTAGCGGGGGCTGCCTACGAGCAGTACTTC

V: TRBV7-3
size: NA
D: NA
J: TRBJ2-7
CDR3: CASSPDSGPYEQYF
DNA: TGTGCCAGCAGCCCTGATTCAGGGCCCTACGAGCAGTACTTC

V: TRBV28
size: NA
D: NA
J: TRBJ2-3
CDR3: CASSTSSSKWDTQYF
DNA: TGTGCCAGCAGTACCTCTAGCTCGAAGTGGGATACGCAGTATTTT

V: TRBV2
size: NA
D: NA
J: TRBJ1-2
CDR3: CASTGQGDRGYTF
DNA: TGTGCCAGCACCGGACAAGGGGATCGGGGCTACACCTTC

V: TRBV27
size: NA
D: TRBD2
J: TRBJ2-3
CDR3: CASSWTSSTDTQYF
DNA: TGTGCCAGCAGTTGGACTAGCAGCACAGATACGCAGTATTTT

V: TRBV28
size: few
D: NA
J: TRBJ1-1
CDR3: CASSLQGNSEAFF
DNA: TGTGCCAGCAGTTTACAGGGGAACTCTGAAGCTTTCTTT

V: TRBV20-1
size: NA
D: NA
J: TRBJ1-2
CDR3: CSASDGYGYTF
DNA: TGCAGTGCTAGTGACGGGTATGGCTACACCTTC

V: TRBV6-2/TRBV6-3
size: NA
D: NA
J: TRBJ2-1
CDR3: CASSYPRPQYNSYNEQFF
DNA: TGTGCCAGCAGTTACCCTCGCCCCCAGTACAACTCCTACAATGAGCAGTTCTTC

V: TRBV7-2
size: NA
D: NA
J: TRBJ1-2
CDR3: CASSAQPVMGYTF
DNA: TGTGCCAGCAGCGCCCAACCGGTGATGGGCTACACCTTC

V: TRBV29-1
size: NA
D: NA
J: TRBJ1-1
CDR3: CSVLRGDTEAFF
DNA: TGCAGCGTCCTAAGGGGTGACACTGAAGCTTTCTTT

V: TRBV4-3
size: NA
D: NA
J: TRBJ2-5
CDR3: CASSPPGEETQYF
DNA: TGCGCCAGCAGCCCCCCAGGGGAAGAGACCCAGTACTTC

V: TRBV19
size: NA
D: NA
J: TRBJ1-1
CDR3: CASSIDLVNTEAFF
DNA: TGTGCCAGTAGTATAGATCTAGTGAACACTGAAGCTTTCTTT

V: TRBV7-2
size: NA
D: NA
J: TRBJ1-2
CDR3: CASSLEQGSRSGYTF
DNA: TGTGCCAGCAGCTTAGAACAGGGTTCGAGGAGTGGCTACACCTTC

V: TRBV5-5
size: NA
D: NA
J: TRBJ1-1
CDR3: CASSLGRVAEAFF
DNA: TGTGCCAGCAGCTTGGGGAGAGTCGCTGAAGCTTTCTTT

V: TRBV19
size: NA
D: TRBD1
J: TRBJ1-1
CDR3: CASSQPRDRGTEAFF
DNA: TGTGCCAGTAGCCAACCCCGGGACAGGGGGACTGAAGCTTTCTTT

V: TRBV9
size: NA
D: NA
J: TRBJ2-2
CDR3: CASSALGAGELFF
DNA: TGTGCCAGCAGCGCACTAGGCGCCGGGGAGCTGTTTTTT

V: TRBV3-1/TRBV3-2
size: NA
D: TRBD1
J: TRBJ1-1
CDR3: CASSQGGTGAEAFF
DNA: TGTGCCAGCAGCCAAGGCGGAACAGGGGCTGAAGCTTTCTTT

V: TRBV2
size: NA
D: NA
J: TRBJ2-3
CDR3: CASSEGQKSTDTQYF
DNA: TGTGCCAGCAGTGAAGGACAGAAAAGCACAGATACGCAGTATTTT

V: TRBV19
size: NA
D: TRBD1
J: TRBJ1-1
CDR3: CASSIMGTGGANTEAFF
DNA: TGTGCCAGTAGTATAATGGGGACAGGGGGCGCAAACACTGAAGCTTTCTTT

V: TRBV6-5
size: NA
D: TRBD2
J: TRBJ2-3
CDR3: CASGSNPTSSTDTQYF
DNA: TGTGCCAGCGGTTCAAACCCGACTAGCTCCACAGATACGCAGTATTTT

V: TRBV5-5
size: NA
D: TRBD1
J: TRBJ2-7
CDR3: CASSFGQDRYEQYF
DNA: TGTGCCAGCAGCTTCGGACAGGATCGCTACGAGCAGTACTTC

V: TRBV25-1
size: few
D: TRBD1
J: TRBJ2-6
CDR3: CATSLRQGVSGANVLTF
DNA: TGTGCCACCAGTTTGCGGCAGGGGGTCTCTGGGGCCAACGTCCTGACTTTC

V: TRBV7-2
size: NA
D: NA
J: TRBJ1-4
CDR3: CASGASLNEKLFF
DNA: TGTGCCAGCGGGGCCAGCTTGAATGAAAAACTGTTTTTT

V: TRBV9
size: NA
D: TRBD1
J: TRBJ1-2
CDR3: CASSAPARDRDGGYTF
DNA: TGTGCCAGCAGCGCCCCGGCGAGGGACAGGGATGGTGGCTACACCTTC

V: TRBV7-8
size: few
D: TRBD1
J: TRBJ1-2
CDR3: CASSNTGDYGYTF
DNA: TGTGCCAGCAGCAATACAGGGGACTATGGCTACACCTTC

V: TRBV6-5
size: NA
D: NA
J: TRBJ2-3
CDR3: CASHYSTDTQYF
DNA: TGTGCCAGCCACTACTCCACAGATACGCAGTATTTT

V: TRBV6-5
size: NA
D: NA
J: TRBJ1-5
CDR3: CASSSLQGTGQPQHF
DNA: TGTGCCAGCAGTTCCCTTCAGGGGACGGGACAGCCCCAGCATTTT

V: TRBV27
size: NA
D: NA
J: TRBJ1-1
CDR3: CASSLRGPKGAFF
DNA: TGTGCCAGCAGTTTAAGGGGTCCTAAAGGGGCTTTCTTT

V: TRBV30
size: once
D: NA
J: TRBJ2-2
CDR3: CAWSPGPGELFF
DNA: TGTGCCTGGAGTCCAGGGCCCGGGGAGCTGTTTTTT

V: TRBV3-1/TRBV3-2
size: NA
D: TRBD1
J: TRBJ2-6
CDR3: CASSHRTGDTTSGANVLTF
DNA: TGTGCCAGCAGCCATAGGACAGGGGATACTACCTCTGGGGCCAACGTCCTGACTTTC

V: TRBV7-8
size: NA
D: NA
J: TRBJ1-1
CDR3: CASSGGNLGTEAFF
DNA: TGTGCCAGCAGCGGCGGGAATCTGGGCACTGAAGCTTTCTTT

V: TRBV5-5
size: NA
D: NA
J: TRBJ2-7
CDR3: CASSFAASYEQYF
DNA: TGTGCCAGCAGCTTTGCGGCTTCCTACGAGCAGTACTTC

V: TRBV28
size: NA
D: TRBD1
J: TRBJ1-4
CDR3: CASSWTGYREKLFF
DNA: TGTGCCAGCAGTTGGACAGGCTACAGGGAAAAACTGTTTTTT

V: TRBV7-2
size: NA
D: TRBD1
J: TRBJ1-6
CDR3: CASSPGQGSYNSPLHF
DNA: TGTGCCAGCAGCCCCGGACAGGGGTCGTATAATTCACCCCTCCACTTT

V: TRBV11-2
size: NA
D: TRBD1
J: TRBJ1-6
CDR3: CASSKSGRGQNSPLHF
DNA: TGTGCCAGCAGCAAAAGTGGCAGGGGGCAAAATTCACCCCTCCACTTT

V: TRBV27
size: NA
D: TRBD1
J: TRBJ2-7
CDR3: CASSPRDRGKAPEQYF
DNA: TGTGCCAGCAGTCCCCGGGACAGGGGAAAAGCTCCCGAGCAGTACTTC

V: TRBV7-9
size: many
D: TRBD1
J: TRBJ1-2
CDR3: CASSLGQHLWGYTF
DNA: TGTGCCAGCAGCCTGGGACAGCACCTCTGGGGCTACACCTTC

V: TRBV6-2/TRBV6-3
size: NA
D: NA
J: TRBJ2-1
CDR3: CASSYGGRFDNEQFF
DNA: TGTGCCAGCAGTTACGGGGGCCGCTTCGACAATGAGCAGTTCTTC